This T cell receptor (beta chain) came from a study of blood T cells in healthy people across ages. Notes on the study in general: Naive T cell percentage by flow cytometry tracked strongly with beta diversity. More naive CD4+ cells and higher diversity marked long-lived donors relative to aged donors.

Using a J-beta primer mix together with a sample-barcoded 5' primer, a second PCR was run for about 7 to 12 cycles. A template-switch adaptor that had 12 random nucleotides put a tag on each cDNA molecule. TCRdb redid the calling of the 5' RACE reads with MiXCR, one entry per CDR3 protein. This sample carries hundreds of thousands of distinct CDR3 sequences, about 32% of them seen once, and the ten largest clones take roughly 14%. The CDR3 is 11 residues long. Germline V gene sequence: CDR1 DFQATT, CDR2 SNEGSKA (reference sequence). With respect to this clonotype: The antigen is not known.

The rearrangement joins TRBV20-1 to TRBJ1-2; 8 bases are shared with TRBD1. This sequence was found in a woman older than 75 in good health. Sequences were obtained from blood. The CDR3 protein is CSRQGTYGYTF. CDR3 DNA: TGCAGCCGACAGGGGACCTATGGCTACACCTTC.